The sequence of this T cell receptor (beta chain) was determined in a study of blood T cells in healthy people across ages. The study's findings and limits: Researchers deemed the diversity estimates from one million T cells underestimates.

The authors ran a second PCR of about 6 to 12 cycles using a sample-barcoded 5' primer and a J-beta primer mix. TCRdb fed the 5' RACE reads into MiXCR, producing one record per CDR3 protein. The sample has approximately 940,000 distinct CDR3 sequences; roughly 52% are singletons. For this clonotype: Its antigen remains unidentified.

The germline V gene encodes CDR1 MNHEY and CDR2 SMNVEV (reference sequence). The CDR3 has 14 residues. V was shortened by 5 bases and J by 2 bases, with 10 bases between the two germline ends. This chain connects TRBV27 to TRBJ1-5; no clear D gene. Input material: blood. The clonotype comes from a man aged 30 to 39 in good health. The CDR3 sequence: CASSEDGGNQPQHF. CDR3 DNA: TGTGCCAGCAGTGAAGACGGAGGCAATCAGCCCCAGCATTTT.